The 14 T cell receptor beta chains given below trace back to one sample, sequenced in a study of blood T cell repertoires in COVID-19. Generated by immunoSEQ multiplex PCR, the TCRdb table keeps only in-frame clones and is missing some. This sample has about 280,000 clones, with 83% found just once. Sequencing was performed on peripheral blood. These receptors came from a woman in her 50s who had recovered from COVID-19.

The CDR3 DNA follows: TGTGCCAGCAGTTCCGGGTTAAACTATGGCTACACCTTC. Protein: CASSSGLNYGYTF. V gene TRBV6-2 or TRBV6-3 combines with J gene TRBJ1-2; D not certain. Germline CDR1 MNHEY, CDR2 SVGEGT. The CDR3 consists of 13 residues. The V end was cut by 4 bases, the J end by 2 bases, with 8 bases between.

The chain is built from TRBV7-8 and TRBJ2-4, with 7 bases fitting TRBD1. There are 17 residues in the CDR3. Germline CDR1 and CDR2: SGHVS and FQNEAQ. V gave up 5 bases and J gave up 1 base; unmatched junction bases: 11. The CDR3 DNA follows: TGTGCCAGCAGCACAGGGCCCACAGGGGAGGCCAAAAACATTCAGTACTTC. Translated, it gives CASSTGPTGEAKNIQYF.

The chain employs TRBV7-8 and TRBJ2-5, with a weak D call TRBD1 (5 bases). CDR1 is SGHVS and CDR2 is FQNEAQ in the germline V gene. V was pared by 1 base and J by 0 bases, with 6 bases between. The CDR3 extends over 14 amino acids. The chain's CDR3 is CASSLGTNQETQYF. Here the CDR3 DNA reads TGTGCCAGCAGCTTAGGGACAAACCAAGAGACCCAGTACTTC.

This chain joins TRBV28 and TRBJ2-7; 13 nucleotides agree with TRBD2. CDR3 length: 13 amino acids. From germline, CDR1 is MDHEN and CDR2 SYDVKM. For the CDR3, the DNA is TGTGAGACTAGCGGGAGGAACGGTTACGAGCAGTACTTC. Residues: CETSGRNGYEQYF.

CDR3 sequence reads: CASSLRGSGPSYEQYF. The CDR3 region has the DNA TGTGCCAGCAGTTTACGGGGTAGCGGGCCATCCTACGAGCAGTACTTC. V and J are TRBV27 and TRBJ2-7; the match to TRBD2 covers 7 bases. The CDR3 totals 16 residues. Germline V gives CDR1 MNHEY, CDR2 SMNVEV (reference sequence). With 2 bases clipped from V and 1 base from J, the junction kept 8 bases outside the gene matches.

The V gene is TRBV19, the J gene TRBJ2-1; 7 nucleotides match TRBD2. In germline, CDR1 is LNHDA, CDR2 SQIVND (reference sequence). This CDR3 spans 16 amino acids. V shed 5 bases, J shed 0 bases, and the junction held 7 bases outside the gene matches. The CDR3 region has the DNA TGTGCCAGTAGTGTATCAGCGGGGCGCTCCTACAATGAGCAGTTCTTC. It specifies CASSVSAGRSYNEQFF.

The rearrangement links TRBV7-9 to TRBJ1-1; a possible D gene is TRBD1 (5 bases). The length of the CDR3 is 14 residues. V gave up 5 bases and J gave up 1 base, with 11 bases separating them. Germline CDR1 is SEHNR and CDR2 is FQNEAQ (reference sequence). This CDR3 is CASSLNQGNTEAFF. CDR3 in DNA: TGTGCCAGCAGCCTCAACCAGGGGAACACTGAAGCTTTCTTT.

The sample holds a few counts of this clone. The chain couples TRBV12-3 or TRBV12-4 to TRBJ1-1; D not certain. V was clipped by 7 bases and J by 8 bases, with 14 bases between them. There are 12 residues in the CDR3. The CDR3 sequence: CASKGVHPEAFF. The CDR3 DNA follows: TGTGCCAGCAAGGGAGTACACCCCGAAGCTTTCTTT.

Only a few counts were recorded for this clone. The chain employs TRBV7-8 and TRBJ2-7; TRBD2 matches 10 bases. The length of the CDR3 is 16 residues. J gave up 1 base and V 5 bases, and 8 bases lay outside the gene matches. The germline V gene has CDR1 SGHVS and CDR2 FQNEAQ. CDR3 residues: CASSEKLAGKSYEQYF. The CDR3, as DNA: TGTGCCAGCAGCGAGAAACTAGCGGGGAAATCCTACGAGCAGTACTTC.

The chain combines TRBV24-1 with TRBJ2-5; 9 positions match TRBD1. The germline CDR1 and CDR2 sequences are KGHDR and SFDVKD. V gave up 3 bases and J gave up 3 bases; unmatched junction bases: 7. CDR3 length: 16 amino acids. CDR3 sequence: CATSDPGTGSEETQYF. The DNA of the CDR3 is TGTGCCACCAGTGATCCCGGGACAGGGTCTGAAGAGACCCAGTACTTC.

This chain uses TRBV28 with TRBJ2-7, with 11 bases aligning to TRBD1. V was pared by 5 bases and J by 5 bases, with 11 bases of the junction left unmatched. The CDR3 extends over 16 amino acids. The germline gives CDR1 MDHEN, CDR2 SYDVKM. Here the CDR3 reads CASSLPDRGPANEQYF. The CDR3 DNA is TGTGCCAGCAGTCTGCCGGACAGGGGGCCCGCCAACGAGCAGTACTTC.

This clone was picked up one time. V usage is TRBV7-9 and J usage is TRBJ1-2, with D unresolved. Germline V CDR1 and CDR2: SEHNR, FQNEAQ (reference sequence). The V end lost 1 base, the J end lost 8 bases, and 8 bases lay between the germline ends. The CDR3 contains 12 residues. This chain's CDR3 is CASSLERHGYTF. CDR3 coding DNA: TGTGCCAGCAGCTTAGAGAGGCACGGCTACACCTTC.

The CDR3 sequence: CASSPNRGEETQYF. CDR3 sequence (DNA): TGTGCCAGCTCACCGAACAGGGGAGAAGAGACCCAGTACTTC. V and J are TRBV18 and TRBJ2-5; TRBD1 matches 7 bases. The CDR3 spans 14 residues. CDR1 KGHSH and CDR2 LQKENI come from the germline V gene. V was pared by 3 bases and J by 3 bases, with 4 bases of the junction left unmatched.

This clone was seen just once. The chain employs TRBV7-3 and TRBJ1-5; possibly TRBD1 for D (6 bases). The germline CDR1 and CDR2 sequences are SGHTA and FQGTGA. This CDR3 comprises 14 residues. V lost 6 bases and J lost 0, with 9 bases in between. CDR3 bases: TGTGCCAGCAGTCAGGGGACTAGCAATCAGCCCCAGCATTTT. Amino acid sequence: CASSQGTSNQPQHF.